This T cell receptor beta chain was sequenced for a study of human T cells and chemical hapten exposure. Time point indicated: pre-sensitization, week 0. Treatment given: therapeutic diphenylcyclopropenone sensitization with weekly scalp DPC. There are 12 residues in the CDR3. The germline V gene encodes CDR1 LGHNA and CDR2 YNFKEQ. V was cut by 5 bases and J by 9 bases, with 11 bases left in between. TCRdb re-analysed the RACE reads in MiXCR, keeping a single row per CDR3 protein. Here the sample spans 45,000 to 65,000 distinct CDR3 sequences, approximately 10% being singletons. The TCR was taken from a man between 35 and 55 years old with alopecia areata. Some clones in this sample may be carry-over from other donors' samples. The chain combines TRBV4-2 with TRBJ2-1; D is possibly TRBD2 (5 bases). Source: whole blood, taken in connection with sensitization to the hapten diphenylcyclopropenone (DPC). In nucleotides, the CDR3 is TGTGCCAGCAGCGCGGGTCCAGGTGAGCAGTTCTTC. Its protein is CASSAGPGEQFF.